This record concerns one T cell receptor (beta chain) sequence. This specimen comes from a study of T cell changes during pregnancy in multiple sclerosis. The CDR3 totals 13 residues. Germline assignment: CDR1 SQVTM and CDR2 ANQGSEA. The J segment lost 10 bases and the V segment lost 6 bases, leaving 7 bases of the junction unmatched. TCRdb keeps only in-frame clones here, not all; method: immunoSEQ multiplex PCR. The sample lists about 36,000 clones, roughly 94% occurring once. Source: CD4+ T cells from peripheral blood mononuclear cells, taken after pregnancy. The source of this sequence is a female donor with multiple sclerosis, enrolled in a pregnancy study. V and J are TRBV29-1 and TRBJ1-6; 9 nucleotides match TRBD1. The CDR3 reads CSVSPGTGSPLHF. CDR3 in DNA: TGCAGCGTCTCACCCGGGACAGGGTCACCCCTCCACTTT.